The present TCR beta chain was sequenced within a study of T cells in Graves' hyperthyroidism and ophthalmopathy. Study results and limitations: Blood also contained most expanded thyroid clonotypes above 0.001.

Germline V gene sequence: CDR1 SGHTA, CDR2 FQGNSA. Unmatched junction bases numbered 3, after V lost 6 bases and J lost 3 bases. This CDR3 is built from 13 residues. Amplified TCR beta CDR3 regions derived from RNA transcripts. The HTBI set primed first-round TCR CDR3 RT-PCR. TCRdb recomputed calls from the multiplex PCR reads with MiXCR, one row per CDR3 protein. Of over 350,000 distinct CDR3 sequences in the sample, about 18% were seen once. Each ophthalmopathy patient scored at least 3 on the Clinical Activity Score and at least 4 on NOSPECS grade, with duration under 3 months. A patient was excluded if there was uncontrolled infection, other autoimmune disease, pregnancy or lactation. The sample holds many counts of this clonotype. Its specificity is unknown.

This receptor was identified in a man between 18 and 35 years old with Graves' ophthalmopathy. Sequences were obtained from blood. The chain recombines TRBV7-2 with TRBJ2-7; the match to TRBD1 covers 9 bases. The chain's CDR3 is CASRDRGGYEQYF. The CDR3 coding sequence is TGTGCCAGCAGGGACAGGGGAGGCTACGAGCAGTACTTC. The full variable domain, completed using reference TRBV7-2 and TRBJ2-7, is GAGVSQSPSNKVTEKGKDVELRCDPISGHTALYWYRQSLGQGLEFLIYFQGNSAPDKSGLPSDRFSAERTGGSVSTLTIQRTQQEDSAVYLCASRDRGGYEQYFGPGTRLTVT.